A single sample gave rise to the 26 T cell receptor beta chains below, sequenced in a study of blood T cell repertoires in COVID-19. TCRdb's table, derived via immunoSEQ multiplex PCR, lists solely in-frame clones and lacks some. Found here are about 260,000 clones, around four fifths of them singletons; the top ten hold 4% to 5%. The sequencing sample was made of peripheral blood. Source of these receptors: a man aged 55 to 69 with acute or convalescent COVID-19.

The J gene is TRBJ2-4, the V gene TRBV5-1; 9 bases are shared with TRBD1. Germline assignment: CDR1 SGHRS and CDR2 YFSETQ. CDR3 size: 15 residues. The V and J ends lost 4 bases and 3 bases, in that order; junction bases with no gene match: 5. As DNA, the CDR3 is TGCGCCAGCAGCGGGACAGGGTCTGGCAAAAACATTCAGTACTTC. It codes for CASSGTGSGKNIQYF.

V gene TRBV11-2 combines with J gene TRBJ1-1; D is ambiguous. This CDR3 spans 13 amino acids. V shed 5 bases and J shed 0 bases, with 7 bases lying between them. Germline values: CDR1 SGHAT, CDR2 FQNNGV. The CDR3 here is CASSVPMNTEAFF. The CDR3 nucleotides are TGTGCCAGCAGCGTCCCTATGAACACTGAAGCTTTCTTT.

The chain joins TRBV25-1 to TRBJ2-3; D is uncertain. This CDR3 contains 16 residues. V was cut by 3 bases and J by 0 bases, with 13 bases left in between. Germline V gene sequence: CDR1 MGHDK, CDR2 SYGVNS. This CDR3 reads CASSDYSRLSTDTQYF. The CDR3 bases are TGTGCCAGCAGTGATTACTCTAGGCTGAGCACAGATACGCAGTATTTT.

This rearrangement joins TRBV29-1 to TRBJ1-1; a possible D gene is TRBD1 (5 bases). The CDR3 covers 13 residues. V was trimmed by 7 bases and J by 1 base, leaving 13 bases between them. CDR1 is SQVTM and CDR2 is ANQGSEA in the germline V gene. The CDR3 spells CSGKIQENTEAFF. DNA for the CDR3: TGCAGCGGTAAAATACAGGAGAACACTGAAGCTTTCTTT.

The chain carries TRBV7-2 and TRBJ2-2; D unresolved. The CDR3 totals 17 residues. CDR1 and CDR2 (germline): SGHTA, FQGNSA. The V gene lost 0 bases and the J gene lost 3 bases, with 14 bases spanning the gap. CDR3 nucleotides: TGTGCCAGCAGCTTAGCGTTGATACAGCTATACACCGGGGAGCTGTTTTTT. It yields the protein CASSLALIQLYTGELFF.

The chain joins TRBV28 to TRBJ2-1; 10 nucleotides line up with TRBD2. J lost 8 bases, V lost 3 bases, and 7 bases had no gene match. The CDR3 sequence is 15 residues long. Germline CDR1 MDHEN, CDR2 SYDVKM. CDR3 sequence: CASSLSGTSVYEQFF. In nucleotides, the CDR3 is TGTGCCAGCAGTTTGTCCGGGACTAGCGTCTATGAGCAGTTCTTC.

The J gene is TRBJ1-4, the V gene TRBV15, with D tentatively TRBD1 (5 bases). V was cut by 7 bases and J by 5 bases, with 11 bases left in between. The germline CDR1 and CDR2 sequences are LNHNV and YYDKDF (reference sequence). The CDR3 consists of 13 residues. The CDR3 here is CATNGGRNEKLFF. CDR3 sequence (DNA): TGTGCCACCAACGGGGGAAGGAATGAAAAACTGTTTTTT.

The genes are TRBV7-9 and TRBJ2-7; the D gene is possibly TRBD2 (6 bases). Trimming stripped 2 bases from V and 1 base from J, with 12 bases between. The CDR3 extends over 15 amino acids. CDR1 is SEHNR and CDR2 is FQNEAQ in the germline V gene (reference sequence). CDR3 region: CASSLREVLSYEQYF. The CDR3 coding sequence is TGTGCCAGCAGCTTAAGGGAGGTTCTATCCTACGAGCAGTACTTC.

CDR3 nucleotide sequence: TGCGCCAGCAGCGCCAGGGGGATGAATTCACCCCTCCACTTT. Translation gives CASSARGMNSPLHF. The rearrangement joins TRBV5-1 to TRBJ1-6; 7 nucleotides align to TRBD1. There are 14 residues in the CDR3. The V gene end was trimmed by 4 bases and the J gene end by 7 bases; junction bases not matched to a gene: 5. Per germline, CDR1 SGHRS and CDR2 YFSETQ.

This clone appeared a few times. The genes are TRBV5-6 and TRBJ1-1; unclear D gene. The ends were cut back, 0 bases at V and 5 bases at J, with 14 bases in the middle. The CDR3 loop spans 15 amino acids. Per germline, CDR1 SGHDT and CDR2 YYEEEE. The CDR3 sequence is CASSLGRSFGTEAFF. The CDR3 DNA follows: TGTGCCAGCAGCTTGGGGCGGTCATTCGGAACTGAAGCTTTCTTT.

The chain joins TRBV2 to TRBJ2-7, with 10 bases aligning to TRBD2. The CDR3 totals 14 residues. After removal of 6 bases from V and 4 bases from J, the junction contained 6 bases not matched to a gene. Looked up from germline, CDR1 is SNHLY and CDR2 is FYNNEI. CDR3 bases: TGTGCCAGCAGCCTGAGCGGGGGGGGGTACGAGCAGTACTTC. Protein product: CASSLSGGGYEQYF.

The chain recombines TRBV7-2 with TRBJ2-1; 7 positions match TRBD2. The CDR3 length is 15 residues. The V gene end was trimmed by 2 bases and the J gene end by 0 bases; junction bases not matched to a gene: 1. Germline V lookup: CDR1 SGHTA, CDR2 FQGNSA. The CDR3 DNA is TGTGCCAGCAGCTTAAGCGGGGACTCCTACAATGAGCAGTTCTTC. Its protein is CASSLSGDSYNEQFF.

V usage is TRBV7-9 and J usage is TRBJ1-1, with unresolved D. This CDR3 is built from 14 residues. With 5 bases removed from V and 0 bases from J, the gap between germline ends came to 10 bases. CDR1 and CDR2 from the germline V gene are SEHNR and FQNEAQ (reference sequence). CDR3 DNA: TGTGCCAGCAGCCCTCCGGGTCTGAACACTGAAGCTTTCTTT. It specifies CASSPPGLNTEAFF. Supplemented by reference TRBV7-9 and TRBJ1-1, the full variable domain reads DTGVSQNPRHKITKRGQNVTFRCDPISEHNRLYWYRQTLGQGPEFLTYFQNEAQLEKSRLLSDRFSAERPKGSFSTLEIQRTEQGDSAMYLCASSPPGLNTEAFFGQGTRLTVV.

This chain links TRBV18 with TRBJ1-1; D not certain. Germline-derived CDR1 and CDR2 are KGHSH and LQKENI. There are 12 residues in the CDR3. The V end was cut by 5 bases, the J end by 3 bases, with 7 bases between. CDR3 amino acids: CASSDRDTEAFF. The CDR3 bases are TGTGCCAGCTCAGACCGGGACACTGAAGCTTTCTTT.

V is TRBV29-1 and J is TRBJ2-5, with D tentatively TRBD1 (6 bases). From germline, CDR1 is SQVTM and CDR2 ANQGSEA. There are 11 residues in the CDR3. The ends were cut back, 6 bases at V and 4 bases at J, with 9 bases in the middle. CDR3 sequence reads: CSVQGTETQYF. CDR3 bases: TGCAGCGTCCAGGGGACAGAGACCCAGTACTTC.

The chain has TRBV3-1 (or the pseudogene TRBV3-2) and TRBJ1-3, with 7 bases lining up with TRBD1. Germline CDR1 reads LGHDT; CDR2 reads YNNKEL (reference sequence). Trimming at V came to 4 bases and at J to 0 bases, leaving 6 bases not matched to a gene. The CDR3 length is 16 residues. The CDR3 region is CASSPSGTDSGNTIYF. In nucleotides, the CDR3 is TGTGCCAGCAGCCCGTCCGGGACAGACTCTGGAAACACCATATATTTT.

This CDR3 reads CASSVSLAGGQETQYF. CDR3 DNA sequence: TGCGCCAGCAGTGTTTCGCTAGCGGGGGGGCAAGAGACCCAGTACTTC. The chain is built from TRBV10-2 and TRBJ2-5; TRBD2 aligns across 12 bases. Germline V gives CDR1 WSHSY, CDR2 SAAADI. CDR3 length: 16 amino acids. V shed 4 bases and J 2 bases; nucleotides not matched to a gene: 5.

This rearrangement joins TRBV19 to TRBJ1-5; possible D gene TRBD1, 6 bases. The CDR3 loop spans 18 amino acids. Germline values: CDR1 LNHDA, CDR2 SQIVND (reference sequence). V was clipped by 6 bases and J by 0 bases, with 21 bases between them. CDR3 sequence: CASRYPWTESYSNQPQHF. CDR3 bases: TGTGCCAGTAGGTATCCCTGGACAGAAAGTTATAGCAATCAGCCCCAGCATTTT.

This chain's CDR3 is CASSPGQTYEQYF. CDR3 in DNA: TGTGCCAGCAGCCCCGGACAAACTTACGAGCAGTACTTC. The chain is built from TRBV3-1 (or the pseudogene TRBV3-2) and TRBJ2-7; a possible D gene is TRBD1 (5 bases). Germline values: CDR1 LGHDT, CDR2 YNNKEL (reference sequence). V was shortened by 4 bases and J by 4 bases, with 11 bases between the two germline ends. The CDR3 length is 13 residues.

The chain uses TRBV19 and TRBJ1-5; no definite D call. The V gene's germline CDR1 is LNHDA and CDR2 SQIVND (reference sequence). Trimming shortened V by 3 bases and J by 8 bases, and 11 bases separated the two germline ends. This CDR3 contains 13 residues. For the CDR3, the DNA is TGTGCCAGTAGTATCTCGGCGGGGAAGCCCCAGCATTTT. Translation gives CASSISAGKPQHF.

The chain uses TRBV19 and TRBJ2-5; D unclear. With 7 bases removed from V and 5 bases from J, the gap between germline ends came to 23 bases. The germline V gene has CDR1 LNHDA and CDR2 SQIVND (reference sequence). The CDR3 contains 16 residues. Written as DNA, the CDR3 is TGTGCCAGTAAGCTAAGAGGAAACTCCCCTGGGGAGACCCAGTACTTC. It encodes CASKLRGNSPGETQYF.

V and J are TRBV5-1 and TRBJ1-4; 9 positions match TRBD1. Germline V gene data show CDR1 as SGHRS and CDR2 as YFSETQ. The CDR3 runs 15 residues. J was trimmed by 8 bases and V by 0 bases; bases with no gene match: 5. CDR3 protein: CASSLAGQGREKLFF. The DNA for the CDR3 is TGCGCCAGCAGCTTGGCGGGACAGGGACGGGAAAAACTGTTTTTT. Supplemented by reference TRBV5-1 and TRBJ1-4, the full variable domain reads KAGVTQTPRYLIKTRGQQVTLSCSPISGHRSVSWYQQTPGQGLQFLFEYFSETQRNKGNFPGRFSGRQFSNSRSEMNVSTLELGDSALYLCASSLAGQGREKLFFGSGTQLSVL.

In its sample, this clone was seen once. V gene TRBV18 combines with J gene TRBJ2-7; TRBD1 matches at 8 bases. The V gene end was trimmed by 4 bases and the J gene end by 3 bases; junction bases not matched to a gene: 20. The CDR3 contains 19 residues. Per the germline V gene, CDR1 is KGHSH and CDR2 is LQKENI. CDR3: CASSRGSGQGDKAYYEQYF. Written as DNA, the CDR3 is TGTGCCAGCTCACGGGGGTCCGGACAGGGCGACAAGGCGTACTACGAGCAGTACTTC.

A few counts support this clone. The V and J genes are TRBV5-1 and TRBJ1-1; a possible D gene is TRBD1 (6 bases). The V gene's germline CDR1 is SGHRS and CDR2 YFSETQ. With 4 bases removed from V and 7 bases from J, the gap between germline ends came to 14 bases. The CDR3 runs to 13 residues. The CDR3 region has the DNA TGCGCCAGCAGCACAGGGACCTACCATGAAGCTTTCTTT. Translated: CASSTGTYHEAFF.

This CDR3 is CASSRAGQGPYEQYF. The CDR3 region has the DNA TGTGCCAGCAGTCGAGCGGGACAGGGTCCCTACGAGCAGTACTTC. This chain connects TRBV6-5 to TRBJ2-7; TRBD1 agrees at 9 bases. Germline V gives CDR1 MNHEY, CDR2 SVGAGI. The J segment lost 2 bases and the V segment lost 5 bases, leaving 7 bases of the junction unmatched. The CDR3 has 15 amino acids.

The chain employs TRBV28 and TRBJ1-1; 7 bases are a match to TRBD1. Germline loops: CDR1 MDHEN, CDR2 SYDVKM. The CDR3 spans 15 residues. V was clipped by 6 bases and J by 0 bases; unmatched bases: 7. The CDR3 region is CASRGGQTMNTEAFF. In DNA form, the CDR3 reads TGTGCCAGCAGGGGGGGACAGACCATGAACACTGAAGCTTTCTTT.